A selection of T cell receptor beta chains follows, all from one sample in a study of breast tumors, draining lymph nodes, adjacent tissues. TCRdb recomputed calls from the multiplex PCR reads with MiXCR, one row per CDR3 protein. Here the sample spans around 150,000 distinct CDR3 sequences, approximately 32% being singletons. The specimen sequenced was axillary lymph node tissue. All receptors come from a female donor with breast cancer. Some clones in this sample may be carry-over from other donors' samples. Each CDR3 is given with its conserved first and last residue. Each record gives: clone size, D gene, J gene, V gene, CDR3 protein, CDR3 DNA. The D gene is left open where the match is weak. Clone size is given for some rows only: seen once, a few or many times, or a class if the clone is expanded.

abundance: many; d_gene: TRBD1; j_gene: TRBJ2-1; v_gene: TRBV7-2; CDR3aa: CASSLNTRQGGEQFF; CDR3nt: TGTGCCAGCAGCCTCAATACCCGACAGGGTGGGGAGCAGTTCTTC
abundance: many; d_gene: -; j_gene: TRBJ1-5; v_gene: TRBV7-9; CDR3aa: CASSLDGQPQHF; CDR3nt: TGTGCCAGCAGCTTAGATGGTCAGCCCCAGCATTTT
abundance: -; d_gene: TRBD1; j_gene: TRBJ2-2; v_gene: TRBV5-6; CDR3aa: CASSLYRGTGELFF; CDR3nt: TGTGCCAGCAGCTTGTACAGGGGGACCGGGGAGCTGTTTTTT
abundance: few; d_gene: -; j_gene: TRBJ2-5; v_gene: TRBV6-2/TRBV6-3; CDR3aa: CASSHSTGQETQYF; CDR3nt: TGTGCCAGCAGTCACTCGACAGGACAAGAGACCCAGTACTTC
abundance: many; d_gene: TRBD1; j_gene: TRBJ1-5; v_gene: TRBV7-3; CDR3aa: CASSLTGGDQPQHF; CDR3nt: TGTGCCAGCAGCTTGACAGGGGGCGATCAGCCCCAGCATTTT
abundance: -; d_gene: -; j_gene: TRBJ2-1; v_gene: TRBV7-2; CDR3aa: CASSPAPGREQFF; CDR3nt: TGTGCCAGCAGCCCGGCCCCAGGGCGAGAGCAGTTCTTC
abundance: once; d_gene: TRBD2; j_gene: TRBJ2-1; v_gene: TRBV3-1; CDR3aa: CACSQGTSGGGEQFF; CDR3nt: TGCGCCTGCAGCCAAGGGACTAGCGGGGGGGGTGAGCAGTTCTTC
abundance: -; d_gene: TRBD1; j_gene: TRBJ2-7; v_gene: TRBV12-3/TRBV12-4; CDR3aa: CASSGGTGGYEQYF; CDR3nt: TGTGCCAGCAGTGGCGGGACAGGGGGTTACGAGCAGTACTTC
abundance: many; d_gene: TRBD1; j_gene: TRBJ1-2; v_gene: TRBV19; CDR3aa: CASRGQGIFGYTF; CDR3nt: TGTGCCAGTAGGGGACAGGGTATTTTTGGCTACACCTTC
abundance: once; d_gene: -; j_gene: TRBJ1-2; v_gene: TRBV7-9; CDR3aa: CASSLADWQGEGNYGYTF; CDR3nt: TGTGCCAGCAGCTTAGCAGATTGGCAGGGAGAGGGAAACTATGGCTACACCTTC
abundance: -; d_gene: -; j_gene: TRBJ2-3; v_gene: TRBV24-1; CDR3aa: CATSSGQRTDTQYF; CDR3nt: TGTGCCACCAGCTCCGGACAGCGCACAGATACGCAGTATTTT
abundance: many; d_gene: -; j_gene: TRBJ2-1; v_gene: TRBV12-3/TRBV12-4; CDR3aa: CASSLWGVKDNEQFF; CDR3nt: TGTGCCAGCAGTTTATGGGGGGTCAAGGATAATGAGCAGTTCTTC
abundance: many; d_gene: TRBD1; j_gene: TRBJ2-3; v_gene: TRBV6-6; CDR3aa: CASSYSGTGVVDTQYF; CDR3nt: TGTGCCAGCAGTTACTCCGGGACAGGGGTTGTGGATACGCAGTATTTT
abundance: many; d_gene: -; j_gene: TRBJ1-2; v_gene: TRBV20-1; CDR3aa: CSARQIGYGSTF; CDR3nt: TGCAGTGCTAGACAGATCGGCTATGGCTCCACCTTC
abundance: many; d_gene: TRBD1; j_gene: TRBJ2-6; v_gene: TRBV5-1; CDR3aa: CASSHRDRGSAGANVLTF; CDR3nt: TGCGCCAGCAGCCACCGGGACAGGGGGTCGGCTGGGGCCAACGTCCTGACTTTC
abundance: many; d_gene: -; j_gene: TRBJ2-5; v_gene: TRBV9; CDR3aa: CASSVGLYQETQYF; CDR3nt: TGTGCCAGCAGCGTAGGGCTTTACCAAGAGACCCAGTACTTC
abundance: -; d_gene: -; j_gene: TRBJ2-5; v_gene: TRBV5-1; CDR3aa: CASSRDTKLHGTQYF; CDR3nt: TGCGCCAGTAGCCGGGACACTAAACTCCACGGGACCCAGTACTTC
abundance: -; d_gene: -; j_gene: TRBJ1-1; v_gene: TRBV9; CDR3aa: CASSVVGGGEAFF; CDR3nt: TGTGCCAGCAGCGTAGTAGGGGGAGGGGAAGCTTTCTTT
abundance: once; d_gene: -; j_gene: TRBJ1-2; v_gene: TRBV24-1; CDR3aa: CATSDFSVSGYTF; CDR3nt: TGTGCCACCAGTGATTTTTCAGTCTCGGGCTACACCTTC
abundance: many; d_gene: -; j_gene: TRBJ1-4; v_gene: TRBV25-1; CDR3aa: CASSNTLVFNEKLFF; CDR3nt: TGTGCCAGCAGTAACACCCTGGTCTTCAATGAAAAACTGTTTTTT
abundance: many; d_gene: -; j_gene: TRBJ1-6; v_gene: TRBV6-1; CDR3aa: CASSNRASSYNSPLHF; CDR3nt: TGTGCCAGCAGCAACAGGGCCAGCTCCTATAATTCACCCCTCCACTTT
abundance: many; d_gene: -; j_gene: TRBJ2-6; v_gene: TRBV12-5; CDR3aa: CASGRGVSGANVLTF; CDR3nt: TGTGCTAGTGGCCGGGGAGTCTCTGGGGCCAACGTCCTGACTTTC
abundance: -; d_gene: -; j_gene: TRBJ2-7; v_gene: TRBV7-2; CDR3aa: CAGSLDGFYEQYF; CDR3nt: TGTGCCGGCAGCTTGGACGGCTTCTACGAGCAGTACTTC
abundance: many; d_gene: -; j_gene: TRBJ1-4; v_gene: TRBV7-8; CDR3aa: CASSPKGGTGREKLFF; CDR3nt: TGTGCCAGCAGCCCCAAAGGCGGGACTGGGCGGGAAAAACTGTTTTTT
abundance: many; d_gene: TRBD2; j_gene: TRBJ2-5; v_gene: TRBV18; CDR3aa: CASSQGLALQETQYF; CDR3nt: TGTGCCAGCTCACAGGGACTAGCCCTCCAAGAGACCCAGTACTTC
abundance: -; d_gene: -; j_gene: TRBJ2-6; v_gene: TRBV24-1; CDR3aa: CTTSDSGSSGASVPTF; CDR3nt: TGTACCACCAGTGACAGCGGTAGCTCTGGGGCCAGCGTCCCGACTTTC
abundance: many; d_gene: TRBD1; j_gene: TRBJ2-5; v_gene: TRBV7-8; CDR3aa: CASSLGTGEETQYF; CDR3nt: TGTGCCAGCAGCTTAGGGACAGGGGAAGAGACCCAGTACTTC
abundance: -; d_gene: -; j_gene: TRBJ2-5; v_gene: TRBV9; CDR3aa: CASSDGQPGETQYF; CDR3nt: TGTGCCAGCAGCGACGGACAGCCTGGGGAGACCCAGTACTTC
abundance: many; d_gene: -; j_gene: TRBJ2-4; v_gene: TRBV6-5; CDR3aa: CASSYSRLSLAKNIQYF; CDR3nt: TGTGCCAGCAGTTACTCTCGGTTGTCCTTAGCCAAAAACATTCAGTACTTC
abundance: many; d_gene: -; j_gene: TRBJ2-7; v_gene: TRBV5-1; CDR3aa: CASSLGGHSTYEQYF; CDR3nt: TGCGCCAGCAGCTTGGGGGGACACAGCACCTACGAGCAGTACTTC
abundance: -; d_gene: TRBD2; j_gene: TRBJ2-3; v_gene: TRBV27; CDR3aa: CASLGSSGGETDTQYF; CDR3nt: TGTGCCAGCCTTGGGTCTAGCGGGGGGGAAACAGATACGCAGTATTTT
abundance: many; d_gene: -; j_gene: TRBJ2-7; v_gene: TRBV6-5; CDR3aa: CASSYPKGNYYEQYF; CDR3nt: TGTGCCAGCAGTTACCCAAAGGGCAATTACTACGAGCAGTACTTC
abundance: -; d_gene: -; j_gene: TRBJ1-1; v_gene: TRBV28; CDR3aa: CASSPQGMTASAEAFF; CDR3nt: TGTGCCAGCAGTCCACAGGGTATGACCGCGTCGGCTGAAGCTTTCTTT